The 20 T cell receptor beta chains reported below all come from one sample, sequenced in a study of tumor-infiltrating lymphocytes in localized non-small cell lung cancer. This table comes from immunoSEQ multiplex PCR, and its TCRdb copy is limited to in-frame clones, with some not included. The repertoire holds 8,000 to 9,500 clones, with 79% as singletons. Sequenced input: uninvolved lung tissue not adjacent to the tumor. Receptor source: a human donor with non-small cell lung cancer.

The V call is TRBV5-5, the J call TRBJ2-7; D is undetermined. The CDR3 has 12 residues. The germline V gene encodes CDR1 SGHKS and CDR2 YYEKEE (reference sequence). The V end was cut by 0 bases, the J end by 2 bases, with 3 bases between. Here the CDR3 reads CASSLGTYEQYF. The CDR3 region has the DNA TGTGCCAGCAGCTTGGGTACCTACGAGCAGTACTTC.

Here the CDR3 DNA reads TGTGCCAGCAGTGAACAACTAGCGGTAACAGGGCAGTACTTC. Translation: CASSEQLAVTGQYF. The J gene is TRBJ2-7, the V gene TRBV2, with 8 positions matching TRBD2. The V gene end was trimmed by 2 bases and the J gene end by 9 bases; junction bases not matched to a gene: 9. Per the germline V gene, CDR1 is SNHLY and CDR2 is FYNNEI. This CDR3 region has 14 residues.

This clone was observed a handful of times. The V gene is TRBV7-2, the J gene TRBJ2-7; no firm D call. The CDR3 totals 16 residues. Germline loops: CDR1 SGHTA, CDR2 FQGNSA. Trimming took 1 base from V and 8 from J, leaving 21 bases between them. Written as DNA, the CDR3 is TGTGCCAGCAGCTTAGATCCGGGCTCCCGCCTACGCCAGCAGTACTTC. Protein product: CASSLDPGSRLRQQYF.

This CDR3 is CASSDGSYSNQPQHF. The DNA for the CDR3 is TGTGCCAGCAGTGATGGAAGCTATAGCAATCAGCCCCAGCATTTT. V gene TRBV6-1 combines with J gene TRBJ1-5; D is uncertain. Germline lookup yields CDR1 MNHNS and CDR2 SASEGT. The CDR3 extends over 15 amino acids. Trimming removed 3 bases at V and 0 bases at J, with 9 bases between.

The V call is TRBV29-1, the J call TRBJ2-7, with D perhaps matching TRBD1 or TRBD2 (5 bases each). Between the trimmed V and J ends, which lost 4 bases and 6 bases, there was a span of 13 bases. Germline V gene sequence: CDR1 SQVTM, CDR2 ANQGSEA. The CDR3 loop spans 12 amino acids. CDR3: CSVGWDGGEQYF. CDR3 DNA: TGCAGCGTTGGTTGGGATGGGGGCGAGCAGTACTTC.

This chain links TRBV5-1 with TRBJ2-5; 8 nucleotides match TRBD1. V was clipped by 2 bases and J by 5 bases; unmatched bases: 11. This CDR3 spans 16 amino acids. In germline, CDR1 is SGHRS, CDR2 YFSETQ. This chain's CDR3 is CASSLGQGGGVETQYF. The DNA of the CDR3 is TGCGCCAGCAGCTTAGGACAGGGTGGTGGCGTGGAGACCCAGTACTTC.

The rearrangement joins TRBV6-6 to TRBJ1-1; D is perhaps TRBD1 (6 bases). The V end was cut by 7 bases, the J end by 6 bases, with 18 bases between. The germline gives CDR1 MNHNY, CDR2 SVGAGI (reference sequence). This CDR3 spans 14 amino acids. CDR3 loop: CASTTGGGRPEAFF. As DNA, the CDR3 is TGTGCCAGCACCACCGGGGGGGGGCGCCCTGAAGCTTTCTTT.

This clone turned up a few times. The chain recombines TRBV30 with TRBJ2-3; 8 bases line up with TRBD2. The CDR3 extends over 14 amino acids. Losses at the gene ends were 8 bases for V and 5 bases for J; bases not matched to a gene: 12. Germline loops: CDR1 GTSNPN, CDR2 SVGIG (reference sequence). The CDR3 loop reads CAQKREWGGDTQYF. The CDR3 nucleotides read TGTGCCCAAAAGCGGGAGTGGGGGGGAGATACGCAGTATTTT. Full variable domain (rest looked up from reference TRBV30 and TRBJ2-3): SQTIHQWPATLVQPVGSPLSLECTVEGTSNPNLYWYRQAAGRGLQLLFYSVGIGQISSEVPQNLSASRPQDRQFILSSKKLLLSDSGFYLCAQKREWGGDTQYFGPGTRLTVL.

This clone was recorded only once. The CDR3 sequence is CASNTQETNYGYTF. CDR3 nucleotides: TGTGCCAGCAATACGCAGGAAACCAACTATGGCTACACCTTC. This sequence joins TRBV28 and TRBJ1-2; no reliable D call. V was cut by 7 bases and J by 2 bases, with 14 bases left in between. There are 14 residues in the CDR3. The germline V gene encodes CDR1 MDHEN and CDR2 SYDVKM.

The chain joins TRBV6-6 to TRBJ1-3; TRBD1 agrees at 8 bases. Germline loops: CDR1 MNHNY, CDR2 SVGAGI (reference sequence). V lost 10 bases and J lost 0; bases outside the gene matches: 8. The CDR3 runs 15 residues. CDR3 in DNA: TGTGCCATTGGGACAGGCCGAAGCTCTGGAAACACCATATATTTT. This encodes CAIGTGRSSGNTIYF.

The rearrangement uses TRBV28 and TRBJ1-1; D possibly corresponds to TRBD1 (5 bases). Germline-derived CDR1 and CDR2 are MDHEN and SYDVKM. CDR3 length: 12 amino acids. V was trimmed by 7 bases and J by 8 bases, leaving 14 bases between them. CDR3 amino acids: CASTLRVGEAFF. CDR3 nucleotides: TGTGCCAGCACCCTCAGGGTAGGAGAAGCTTTCTTT. Using reference TRBV28 and TRBJ1-1 for the parts outside the CDR3, the full variable domain is DVKVTQSSRYLVKRTGEKVFLECVQDMDHENMFWYRQDPGLGLRLIYFSYDVKMKEKGDIPEGYSVSREKKERFSLILESASTNQTSMYLCASTLRVGEAFFGQGTRLTVV.

This clone came up a few times. As DNA, the CDR3 is TGTGCCTGGAAAAAAGGACACCCGTTAGCTAACTATGGCTACACCTTC. Translating gives CAWKKGHPLANYGYTF. V usage is TRBV30 and J usage is TRBJ1-2; maybe TRBD1 (5 bases). Germline-derived CDR1 and CDR2 are GTSNPN and SVGIG (reference sequence). V was trimmed by 4 bases and J by 0 bases, leaving 18 bases between them. The CDR3 runs 16 residues.

The V call is TRBV7-6, the J call TRBJ2-7, with TRBD2 matching 13 bases. This CDR3 is 16 amino acids long. J lost 3 bases, V lost 5 bases, and 7 bases had no gene match. CDR1 SGHVS and CDR2 FNYEAQ come from the germline V gene. CDR3 nucleotide sequence: TGTGCCAGCAGCGCCGGGACTAGCGGGAATTTCTACGAGCAGTACTTC. Its protein product is CASSAGTSGNFYEQYF.

The V and J genes are TRBV5-6 and TRBJ2-7, with no clear D. Per germline, CDR1 SGHDT and CDR2 YYEEEE. The CDR3 is 15 amino acids. V was pared by 2 bases and J by 2 bases, with 14 bases between. CDR3 sequence (DNA): TGTGCCAGCAGCTTTTACCGCGACAAGCCCTACGAGCAGTACTTC. Protein sequence: CASSFYRDKPYEQYF.

The chain recombines TRBV7-2 with TRBJ2-1, with 7 bases matching TRBD1. The CDR3 runs to 13 residues. V was clipped by 6 bases and J by 6 bases; unmatched bases: 5. The germline CDR1 and CDR2 sequences are SGHTA and FQGNSA. CDR3 DNA sequence: TGTGCCAGCAGACGGGGACAGCTCAATGAGCAGTTCTTC. Translated, it gives CASRRGQLNEQFF.

J is TRBJ1-5 and V is TRBV19, with 8 positions matching TRBD1. The CDR3 length is 13 residues. Germline assignment: CDR1 LNHDA and CDR2 SQIVND (reference sequence). V lost 4 bases to trimming and J lost 8 bases; unmatched junction nucleotides: 4. In nucleotides, the CDR3 is TGTGCCAGTAGTAGACAGGGGAAGGAGCCCCAGCATTTT. Translated, it gives CASSRQGKEPQHF.

This clone was seen more than once but under ten times. The rearrangement uses TRBV4-1 and TRBJ1-6; TRBD1 is a possible D gene (6 bases). V lost 1 base and J 5 bases, leaving 15 bases between the germline ends. CDR1 MGHRA and CDR2 YSYEKL come from the germline V gene. The CDR3 spans 17 residues. CDR3 sequence: CASSQGRGGRDNSPLHF. The CDR3 DNA reads TGCGCCAGCAGCCAAGGTCGGGGGGGGCGCGATAATTCACCCCTCCACTTT.

This chain connects TRBV5-1 to TRBJ2-7; D not resolved. In germline, CDR1 is SGHRS, CDR2 YFSETQ. V lost 6 bases and J lost 0, with 13 bases in between. The CDR3 covers 14 residues. DNA for the CDR3: TGCGCCAGCAACCCGACTTCCAGCTCCTACGAGCAGTACTTC. Amino acid sequence: CASNPTSSSYEQYF.

J is TRBJ1-2 and V is TRBV6-1; a weak D match, TRBD1 (5 bases). The CDR3 loop spans 13 amino acids. The V end was cut by 1 base, the J end by 4 bases, with 7 bases between. Per germline, CDR1 MNHNS and CDR2 SASEGT. The chain's CDR3 is CASSEGQPYGYTF. The CDR3 coding sequence is TGTGCCAGCAGTGAAGGACAGCCCTATGGCTACACCTTC.

This CDR3 is CSVKGLAKKGSYEQYF. The CDR3 DNA reads TGCAGCGTTAAGGGACTAGCGAAAAAAGGCTCCTACGAGCAGTACTTC. V and J are TRBV29-1 and TRBJ2-7; 10 nucleotides line up with TRBD2. V shed 5 bases, J shed 0 bases, and the junction held 10 bases outside the gene matches. Germline loops: CDR1 SQVTM, CDR2 ANQGSEA. This CDR3 has 16 residues.